The T cell receptor beta chain described here comes from a study of T-cell memory formation after mild COVID-19. Per the germline V gene, CDR1 is GTSNPN and CDR2 is SVGIG (reference sequence). V lost 3 bases to trimming and J lost 7 bases, with 13 bases between them. This CDR3 contains 13 residues. 5'RACE primed at constant segments yielded TCR alpha and TCR beta cDNA libraries bearing sample barcodes and UMIs. TCRdb called the 5' RACE reads again in MiXCR, with one record for every CDR3 protein. The table lists 350,000 to 500,000 distinct CDR3 sequences, around 18% of them singletons. V gene TRBV30 combines with J gene TRBJ2-4; maybe TRBD1 (5 bases). Material for sequencing was PBMCs or a T cell subset sorted from them (not recorded which). The sequence was collected from an adult woman who had mild COVID-19 (a few samples of this study predate the infection). Cell type and time point are not known. The CDR3 here is CAWRQASENIQYF. The CDR3 nucleotides are TGTGCCTGGAGACAGGCCAGCGAGAACATTCAGTACTTC.